The source of this T cell receptor beta chain is a study of T cells in localized non-small cell lung cancer. The CDR3 length is 15 residues. Trimming took off 0 bases at V and 2 bases at J, with 10 bases between the two ends. CDR1 and CDR2 (germline): SGDLS, YYNGEE. About this clone itself: The antigen is undetermined.

Generated by immunoSEQ multiplex PCR, the TCRdb table keeps only in-frame clones and is missing some. The sample comprises roughly 40,000 clones, more than 75% of which are singletons, and approximately 3.4% rests with the top ten. Study-wide results and limits: Since sequencing was restricted to only one region of the tumor, intratumor heterogeneity remains a possibility.

Sequenced here: peripheral blood, sampled before any cancer treatment. The chain joins TRBV9 to TRBJ2-3; D is undetermined. The receptor's source is a man aged 18 to 50 with stage I lung adenocarcinoma. The CDR3 coding sequence is TGTGCCAGCAGCGTAGTACCACAACACACAGATACGCAGTATTTT. Encoded protein: CASSVVPQHTDTQYF. Together with reference TRBV9 and TRBJ2-3, the CDR3 gives the full variable domain: DSGVTQTPKHLITATGQRVTLRCSPRSGDLSVYWYQQSLDQGLQFLIQYYNGEERAKGNILERFSAQQFPDLHSELNLSSLELGDSALYFCASSVVPQHTDTQYFGPGTRLTVL.